The T cell receptor beta chain under discussion was sequenced for a study of blood T cell repertoires in COVID-19. As for the study in general: Some COVID-19 samples were acute and others convalescent; all came from the United States, Italy and Spain.

Per the original data handling: Researchers report that nucleated cell counts were estimated from reference gene primer amplification. Assay: immunoSEQ multiplex PCR; the TCRdb copy retains only in-frame clones and omits some. V and J calls and clone size are as listed in that table; D and trimming were resolved from the DNA. The table includes some 190,000 clones, roughly 88% detected once. From germline, CDR1 is MDHEN and CDR2 SYDVKM. This CDR3 has 15 amino acids. Deletions cut 5 bases from V and 6 bases from J, with 19 bases between. The rearrangement links TRBV28 to TRBJ1-2; no clear D. The TCR was taken from a man in his 60s with acute or convalescent COVID-19. Sequencing was performed on peripheral blood. This CDR3 reads CASSPARAVSDGYTF. The DNA of the CDR3 is TGTGCCAGCAGTCCCGCAAGAGCAGTAAGCGATGGCTACACCTTC.